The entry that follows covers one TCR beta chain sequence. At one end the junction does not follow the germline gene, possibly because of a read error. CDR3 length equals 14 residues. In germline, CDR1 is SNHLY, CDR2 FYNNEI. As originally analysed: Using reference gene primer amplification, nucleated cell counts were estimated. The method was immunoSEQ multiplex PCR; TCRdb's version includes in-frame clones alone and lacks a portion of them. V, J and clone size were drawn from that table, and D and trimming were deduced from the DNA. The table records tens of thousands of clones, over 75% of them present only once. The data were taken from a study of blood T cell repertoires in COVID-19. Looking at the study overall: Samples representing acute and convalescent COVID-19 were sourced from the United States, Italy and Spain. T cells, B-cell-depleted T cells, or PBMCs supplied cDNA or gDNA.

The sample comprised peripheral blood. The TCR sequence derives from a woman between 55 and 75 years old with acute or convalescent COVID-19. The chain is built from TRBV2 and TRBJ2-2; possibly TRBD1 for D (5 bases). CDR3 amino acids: CASKLTVSTGELFF. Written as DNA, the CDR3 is TGTGCTAGCAAGTTGACAGTAAGCACCGGGGAGCTGTTTTTT.